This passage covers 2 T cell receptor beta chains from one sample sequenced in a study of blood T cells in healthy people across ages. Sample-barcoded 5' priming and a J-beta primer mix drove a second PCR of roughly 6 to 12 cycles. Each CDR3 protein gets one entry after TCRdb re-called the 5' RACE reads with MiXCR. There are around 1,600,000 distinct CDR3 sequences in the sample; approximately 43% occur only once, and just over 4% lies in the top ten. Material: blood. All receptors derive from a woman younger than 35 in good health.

This CDR3 reads CASSLQLGGATNEQFF. DNA for the CDR3: TGTGCCAGCAGCTTACAACTCGGGGGGGCCACCAATGAGCAGTTCTTC. The chain is built from TRBV7-2 and TRBJ2-1, with 8 bases that match TRBD2. This CDR3 spans 16 amino acids. The germline CDR1 and CDR2 sequences are SGHTA and FQGNSA. Trimming at V came to 2 bases and at J to 6 bases, leaving 9 bases not matched to a gene.

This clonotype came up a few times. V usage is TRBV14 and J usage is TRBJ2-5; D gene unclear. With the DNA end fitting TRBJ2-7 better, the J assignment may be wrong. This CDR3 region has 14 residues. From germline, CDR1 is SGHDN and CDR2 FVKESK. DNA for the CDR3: TGTGCCAGCAGCCAAGAAACCACCACTGACGAGCAGTACTTC. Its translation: CASSQETTTDEQYF.